This T cell receptor beta chain originates from a study of shared clonotypes between healthy human individuals. In the study overall: Per donor, three plates held CD4 naive cells, three held CD4 memory, two held CD8 naive and one held CD8 memory. Regarding the study as a whole: Among donors, the sharing of clonotypes was expected to be influenced by sequencing depth.

Naive CD8 cells lacked CD45RO and underwent positive selection for CCR7, leaving out terminally differentiated effector memory CD45RA+ cells. About this clone: Its antigen is as yet unknown.

This CDR3 comprises 16 residues. Germline CDR1 and CDR2: ENHRY and SYGVKD. Trimming took off 1 base at V and 6 bases at J, with 16 bases between the two ends. Clones were sequenced by immunoSEQ multiplex PCR, and TCRdb holds only the in-frame ones, with some missing. The table lists about 2.1 million clones, roughly 95% of them singletons, with more than 1.5% in the top ten. This TCR came from a man aged 18 to 30 in good health. Some clones in this sample may be carry-over from other donors' samples. Sequencing was carried out using naive CD8+ T cells from PBMCs. The gene calls are TRBV10-3 and TRBJ2-1; maybe TRBD1 (6 bases). The chain's CDR3 is CAISEYRDTGSNEQFF. CDR3 DNA sequence: TGTGCCATCAGTGAGTACAGGGACACGGGGAGCAATGAGCAGTTCTTC.